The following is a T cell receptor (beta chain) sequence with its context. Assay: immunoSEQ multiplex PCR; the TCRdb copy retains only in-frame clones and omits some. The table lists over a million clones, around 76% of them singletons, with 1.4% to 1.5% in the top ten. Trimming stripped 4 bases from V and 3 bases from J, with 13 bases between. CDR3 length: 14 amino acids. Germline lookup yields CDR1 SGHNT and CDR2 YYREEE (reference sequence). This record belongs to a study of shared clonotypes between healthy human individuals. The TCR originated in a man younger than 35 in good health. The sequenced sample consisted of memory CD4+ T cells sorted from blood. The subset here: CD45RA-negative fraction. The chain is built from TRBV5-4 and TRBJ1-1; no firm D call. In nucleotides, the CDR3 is TGTGCCAGCAGCACTGATATGGGGTACACTGAAGCTTTCTTT. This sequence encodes CASSTDMGYTEAFF. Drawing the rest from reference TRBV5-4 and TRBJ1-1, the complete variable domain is ETGVTQSPTHLIKTRGQQVTLRCSSQSGHNTVSWYQQALGQGPQFIFQYYREEENGRGNFPPRFSGLQFPNYSSELNVNALELDDSALYLCASSTDMGYTEAFFGQGTRLTVV.